The 7 T cell receptor beta chains reported below all come from one sample, sequenced in a study of T cells in Graves' hyperthyroidism and ophthalmopathy. RNA transcripts were the template for amplifying TCR beta CDR3 regions. A first-round RT-PCR of the TCR CDR3 used the HTBI primer set. TCRdb reanalysed the multiplex PCR reads using MiXCR and keeps one entry per CDR3 protein. Of about 540,000 distinct CDR3 sequences listed, around 42% were seen once; the top ten hold roughly 8.2%. Sequencing input: peripheral blood or thyroid tissue (not recorded which). Every receptor here comes from a woman under 30 with Graves' hyperthyroidism.

This clonotype was seen repeatedly, ten times or more. The gene calls are TRBV24-1 and TRBJ1-6, with TRBD1 identical over 7 bases. The germline CDR1 and CDR2 sequences are KGHDR and SFDVKD. V was clipped by 0 bases and J by 5 bases; unmatched bases: 0. The CDR3 length is 15 residues. The CDR3 DNA reads TGTGCCACCAGTGATTTGGGGACAGATAATTCACCCCTCCACTTT. It specifies CATSDLGTDNSPLHF.

The rearrangement links TRBV5-4 to TRBJ1-2, with D possibly matching TRBD1 (5 bases). CDR1 and CDR2 (germline): SGHNT, YYREEE (reference sequence). This CDR3 has 13 amino acids. The V end lost 1 base, the J end lost 13 bases, and 17 bases lay between the germline ends. The CDR3 protein is CASSLITRGSPTF. In nucleotides, the CDR3 is TGTGCCAGCAGCTTGATTACCCGGGGCAGCCCCACCTTC.

V usage is TRBV7-2 and J usage is TRBJ2-7, with 8 bases that match TRBD2. Germline V gene data show CDR1 as SGHTA and CDR2 as FQGNSA. V lost 8 bases and J lost 7; bases outside the gene matches: 10. The CDR3 sequence is 13 residues long. CDR3 DNA: TGTGCCAGCTATAGCGGGACAAGTGGGGAGCAGTACTTC. It specifies CASYSGTSGEQYF.

Many counts were recorded for this clonotype. This chain links TRBV29-1 with TRBJ1-2; 10 bases align to TRBD1. Germline CDR1 SQVTM, CDR2 ANQGSEA. The V and J ends lost 4 bases and 7 bases, in that order; junction bases with no gene match: 6. The CDR3 sequence is 13 residues long. The CDR3 DNA follows: TGCAGCGTTGGGACCGGGACAGGGGCTGGCTACACCTTC. Translated: CSVGTGTGAGYTF.

In this sample, this clonotype turned up many times. V is TRBV7-9 and J is TRBJ2-7; the match to TRBD1 covers 9 bases. The germline CDR1 and CDR2 sequences are SEHNR and FQNEAQ (reference sequence). The length of the CDR3 is 14 residues. Germline trimming cut 1 base from V and 2 bases from J; bases unmatched to any gene: 0. This CDR3 is CASSLGQGAYEQYF. In DNA, the CDR3 is TGTGCCAGCAGCTTAGGACAGGGGGCCTACGAGCAGTACTTC.

This clonotype was counted a few times. V and J are TRBV2 and TRBJ2-7; 10 bases match TRBD1. CDR1 is SNHLY, CDR2 FYNNEI, per germline. J lost 5 bases, V lost 6 bases, and 13 bases had no gene match. The CDR3 runs to 16 residues. The CDR3 bases are TGTGCCAGCAGCCAAGATTGGGGACAGGGGTTTGACGAGCAGTACTTC. Residues: CASSQDWGQGFDEQYF.

The chain is built from TRBV11-2 and TRBJ1-3; the D gene is possibly TRBD1 (6 bases). V lost 3 bases and J 4 bases, leaving 19 bases between the germline ends. CDR3 length equals 17 residues. Germline CDR1 and CDR2: SGHAT and FQNNGV. The CDR3 spells CASSLTNGGALGNTIYF. The CDR3, as DNA: TGTGCCAGCAGCTTGACCAACGGGGGCGCGTTGGGAAACACCATATATTTT.